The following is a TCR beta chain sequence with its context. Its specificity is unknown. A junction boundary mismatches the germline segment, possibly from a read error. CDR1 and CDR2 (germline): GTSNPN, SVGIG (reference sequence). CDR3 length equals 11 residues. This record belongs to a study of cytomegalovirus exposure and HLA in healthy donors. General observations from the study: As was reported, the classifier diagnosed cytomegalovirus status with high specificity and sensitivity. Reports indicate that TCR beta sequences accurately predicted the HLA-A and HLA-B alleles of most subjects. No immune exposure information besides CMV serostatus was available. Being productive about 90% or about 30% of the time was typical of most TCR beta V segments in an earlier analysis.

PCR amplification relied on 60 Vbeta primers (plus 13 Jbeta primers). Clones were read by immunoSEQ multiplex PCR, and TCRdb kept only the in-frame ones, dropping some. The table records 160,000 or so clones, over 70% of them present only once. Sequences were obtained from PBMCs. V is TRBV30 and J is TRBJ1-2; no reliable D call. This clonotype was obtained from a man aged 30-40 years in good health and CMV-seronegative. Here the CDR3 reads CAWGPSYAYTF. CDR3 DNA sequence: TGTGCCTGGGGGCCCTCCTATGCCTACACCTTC. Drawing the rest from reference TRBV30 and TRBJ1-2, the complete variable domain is SQTIHQWPATLVQPVGSPLSLECTVEGTSNPNLYWYRQAAGRGLQLLFYSVGIGQISSEVPQNLSASRPQDRQFILSSKKLLLSDSGFYLCAWGPSYAYTFGSGTRLTVV.